This T cell receptor beta chain was obtained from a study of cytomegalovirus exposure and HLA in healthy donors listed by TCRdb under 2017. As for the study more broadly: According to an earlier analysis of a few hundred of the donors, about 170 million T cells yielded 120 million or so unique TCR beta sequences and about 300 Gb of sequence data. An early release that covered more than 550 HLA-typed donors contained approximately 300 gigabases of sequencing data and 80 million or so unique TCR sequences. Of the roughly 390 genotyped donors, around 81% fell in the genetic ancestry cluster associated with self-reported Caucasian donors. The study aimed to test whether signatures of past pathogen exposure could be identified by cataloging public T cell receptors. The study used immunosequencing to profile the T cell repertoires of around 600 subjects and linked those repertoires to cytomegalovirus serostatus. A separate validation cohort of 100 to 150 different subjects was used in addition to the roughly 640-subject first cohort. High-throughput TCR immunosequencing, statistical association of individual TCRs with disease status, and machine learning were combined to predict cytomegalovirus infection status. To study patterns of TCR occurrence, a later analysis re-analyzed previously published TCR beta repertoires from 550 to 800 donors and added high-resolution HLA genotyping. The later analysis used no new phenotypic data to find candidate immune exposures, relying instead on TCR beta sequences and their occurrence across donors. An earlier analysis of 500 to 650 of the donors applied high-throughput TCR beta sequencing to assess whether each TCR beta V gene segment acted as functional or pseudogenic. Alongside the repertoire data, information on donor age, sex, ethnicity and CMV serostatus was compiled. A later genetic analysis took genome-wide SNP genotypes for about 65% of the 666 donors and used that subset as a discovery cohort. Every discovery cohort repertoire had been produced on one sequencing platform. Both class I and class II loci were covered by HLA typing, at four-digit resolution. Typing coverage differed by locus: A, B, C, DRB1 and DQB1 were typed in roughly 620-630 donors, DQA1 in roughly 510, DPA1 in roughly 590, and DPB1 in just under 490. Because of strong linkage in the cohort, roughly five DR-DQ haplotypes were treated as single units for association and clustering. Across 398 genotyped donors of the cohort, an average of about 200,000 unique TCR beta nucleotide sequences per donor were sequenced, and roughly 17% of those sequences were non-productive. The full study reports these points: An earlier analysis of several hundred of the donors showed that most TCR beta V segments appeared in productive rearrangements either about 87% or about 30% of the time, which broadly matched IMGT annotations. In vitro tests confirmed that three of the cytomegalovirus-associated TCR beta chains recognize cytomegalovirus antigens. The study gave a list of around 170 TCR beta chains associated with cytomegalovirus. When HLA alleles, especially DR and DQ, strongly co-occurred, TCR associations were difficult to assign to individual alleles. A cluster of highly shared sequence variants was judged likely to be a technical artifact of the sequencing pipeline. Most TCR sequences were observed very rarely across donors, whereas some public TCRs were present in many individuals. Compared with the roughly 700-donor mean, donors in an Asian-associated ancestry cluster had fewer N-insertions in productive TCRs, according to a later genetic analysis. A further reported finding was that TCR beta sequences accurately predicted the HLA-A and HLA-B alleles for most subjects in the first cohort. V-gene and J-gene trimming of TCR beta chains was associated with a missense DCLRE1C variant in a later genetic analysis, and the association was replicated in an independent cohort. Compared with equally common non-associated chains, HLA-associated TCR beta chains in a later analysis were more clonally expanded and had lower generation probabilities. Most CMV-associated TCR beta chains appeared to be HLA-restricted in a later analysis, and the HLA associations seemed to be driven largely by CMV exposure. Roughly uniform sequencing depth across donors was assumed in presence/absence analyses, although this assumption may not hold. Because the 87-base-pair reads could not distinguish some IMGT-functional V segments, including TRBV6-2 and TRBV6-3, those segments were excluded. In this cohort, only TCR beta chains were sequenced, and detectable features were limited by the absence of alpha or paired-chain data. Because HLA typing was missing for some donors at each locus, association tests included only the typed subset. Immune exposure information for the cohort was limited to CMV serostatus. A later analysis found that TCR association rates varied across HLA loci, with DRB1 alleles showing the most associated TCRs and HLA-C alleles the fewest. The classifier was reported to diagnose cytomegalovirus status with high specificity and sensitivity in both the original cohort and the validation cohort. Because counts were too low, 15 to 20 rarely observed V segments, including chromosome 9 orphons, were left out of the earlier analysis of roughly 600 of the donors. The authors suggested that the approach could potentially be generalized to other disease states and immunological phenotypes. In a later analysis, several top co-occurrence clusters were reported to appear linked to parvovirus B19, influenza, CMV and Epstein-Barr virus. Linkage disequilibrium might explain the correlated functional status among segregating V segments, but an unknown experimental factor could not be excluded. At a false discovery rate of 0.05, a later analysis linked 16,951 TCR beta sequences to specific HLA alleles.

Library construction relied on the immunoSEQ multiplex PCR assay. A mixture of 60 forward primers for TCR Vbeta segments and 13 reverse primers for TCR Jbeta segments was used in the multiplex PCR. The CDR3 region of rearranged TCR beta genes was amplified from genomic DNA with a multiplex PCR assay. The amplified TCR beta libraries were sequenced on the Illumina HiSeq System as 87-base-pair reads. For the original study's pipeline: In a later analysis, approximately 74 million unique TCR beta chains were counted across the approximately 670 repertoires, and roughly 10 million of these chains were shared by at least two donors. Raw reads were error-corrected and collapsed into unique sequences with a nearest-neighbor algorithm that merged closely related sequences to remove PCR and sequencing errors. Alignment of CDR3 sequences to IMGT reference sequences was used to assign V, D and J gene segments. For a sequence to be retained, a match of at least six nucleotides was required to both a V gene segment and a J gene segment. A rearrangement was called productive if the CDR3 had no stop codons and remained in frame with V and J, and every other rearrangement was called non-productive. CDR3 was defined according to IMGT convention as the region running from the second conserved V-encoded cysteine to the conserved J-encoded phenylalanine. The earlier analysis of about 570 of the donors excluded any sequence lacking an unambiguous match to a single V gene segment. An earlier analysis of a few hundred of the donors called V segments functional above 56.7% productive rearrangements and segregating when the between-donor standard deviation exceeded 5%. A statistical classification framework was built to diagnose cytomegalovirus status from the catalog of TCR beta chain sequences. In a later analysis, TCR nucleotide sequences were compared against IMGT/GENE-DB human TR gene sequences so that V and J genes could be assigned. In a later analysis, CDR3 sequences and most-parsimonious VDJ recombination scenarios were assigned using the TCRdist pipeline. In a later analysis, each TCR beta chain was defined by its CDR3 amino acid sequence together with its V-gene family, and reads without a unique V-gene family were excluded. As a way to deal with suspected cross-contamination and a sequencing artifact, a later analysis dropped approximately 570 nucleotide sequences that were highly shared and had low generation probability. A later analysis calculated a clonal expansion index for each public chain from normalized within-repertoire ranks of inferred template counts. In a later analysis, generation probabilities were computed using a VDJ recombination model fitted to out-of-frame rearrangements, and the results were checked against IGoR. A later analysis scored TCR-TCR, TCR-HLA and TCR-CMV co-occurrence with hypergeometric tests, applying a repertoire-size bias correction to TCR pairs. A later analysis estimated false discovery rates by permuting HLA or CMV assignments 20 times. In a later analysis, co-occurring TCRs were grouped using DBSCAN, and TCRdist sequence similarity was added for clustering within HLA-allele-positive subsets. Repertoires with fewer than 30,000 or more than 120,000 public chains, plus five repertoires with anomalous nucleotide sharing, were excluded from co-occurrence clustering. TCRdb limited this immuneACCESS table to in-frame rearrangements with V and J called. A share of clones is missing; checked studies link under half to unresolved V genes, and the rest is unexplained. V, J and clone size reflect that table, while D and trimming were determined from the DNA. This sample's listing comprises over 55,000 clones. The ten largest clones capture more than 15% of the sample.

Details on this clone: The clone's antigen remains unknown.

V loses 5 bases at its end and J loses 2 bases; junction bases beyond the gene matches: 4. The CDR3 runs 15 residues from the cysteine to the phenylalanine. The only DNA kept is the CDR3, 45 bases in frame from the first base. The germline V gene encodes CDR1 KGHSH and CDR2 LQKENI. The cohort consisted of 666 healthy bone marrow donors. At the time of sampling, every cohort member was nominally healthy, though immune exposures that went unrecorded were likely present. The donor tested CMV seronegative and was one of the 352 seronegative cohort members. A peripheral blood sample was collected from each donor, and TCR beta sequencing was performed on peripheral blood mononuclear cells. The Qiagen DNeasy Blood Extraction Kit was used to extract genomic DNA from the blood cell samples.

Recombination connected TRBV18 to TRBJ2-3, with 10 bases in between that match TRBD2. The receptor's source is a boy aged 5-17 years in good health and CMV-seronegative. Sequencing was performed on PBMCs. For the CDR3, the sequence is CASSASGGLTDTQYF. The nucleotide sequence is given as TGTGCCAGCTCAGCTAGCGGGGGACTCACAGATACGCAGTATTTT.